This T cell receptor (beta chain) was sequenced for a study of blood T cell repertoires in COVID-19. Background on the study: The samples span acute and convalescent COVID-19 from the United States, Italy and Spain. PBMCs, B-cell-depleted T cells, or T cells were the source of the cDNA or gDNA that made up the material.

Trimming removed 4 bases from V and 6 bases from J; junction bases left unmatched: 6. From germline, CDR1 is ENHRY and CDR2 SYGVKD. The CDR3 length is 15 residues. Seattle enrolled patients during active infection and tracked them longitudinally. Per the study methods: Reference gene primer amplification gave nucleated cell count estimates. Sequencing used immunoSEQ multiplex PCR; TCRdb keeps in-frame clones, though not all of them. The V and J calls and clone size come from that table; D and trimming were worked out from the DNA. The top ten clones hold around 7.9% of a sample with about 340,000 clones, 88% of them seen once.

The TCR originated in an older woman with COVID-19, enrolled during active disease. The sequenced sample was peripheral blood. The rearrangement links TRBV10-3 to TRBJ2-7, with TRBD2 matching over 13 bases. The CDR3 reads CAISGGLAGLGEQYF. DNA for the CDR3: TGTGCCATCAGTGGGGGACTAGCGGGGCTCGGCGAGCAGTACTTC.